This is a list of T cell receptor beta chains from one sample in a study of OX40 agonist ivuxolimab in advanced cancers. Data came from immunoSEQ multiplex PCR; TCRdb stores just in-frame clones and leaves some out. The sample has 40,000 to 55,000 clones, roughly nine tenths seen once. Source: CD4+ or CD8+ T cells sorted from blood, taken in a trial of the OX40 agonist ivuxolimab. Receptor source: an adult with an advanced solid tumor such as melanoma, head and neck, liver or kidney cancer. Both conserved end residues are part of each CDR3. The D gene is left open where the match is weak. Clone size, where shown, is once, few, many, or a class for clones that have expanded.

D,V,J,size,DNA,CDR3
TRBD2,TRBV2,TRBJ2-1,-,TGTGCCAGCAGTGAAGAAGGGCTGGCGGGAGCTGGGGATGAGCAGTTCTTC,CASSEEGLAGAGDEQFF
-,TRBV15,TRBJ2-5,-,TGTGCCACCAGCACAGTGGGGGGCTTCCGGGACTACCAGACCCAGTACTTC,CATSTVGGFRDYQTQYF
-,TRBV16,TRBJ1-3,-,TGTGCCAGCAGCCAAACGGGGGTCTCTGGAAACACCATATATTTT,CASSQTGVSGNTIYF
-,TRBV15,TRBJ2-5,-,TGTGCCACCAGCAGGACTAGAAGAGAGACCCAGTACTTC,CATSRTRRETQYF
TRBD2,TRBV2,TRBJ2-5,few,TGTGCCAGCAGTCAAGGGACTAGCGGGAGGGCCGGTAAGACCCAGTACTTC,CASSQGTSGRAGKTQYF
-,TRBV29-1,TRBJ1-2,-,TGCAGCGTTGAACAGGGAAGAGGCTACACCTTC,CSVEQGRGYTF
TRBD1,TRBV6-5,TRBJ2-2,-,TGTGCCAGCAGTAACACGGACAGGGCGGCCGGGGAGCTGTTTTTT,CASSNTDRAAGELFF
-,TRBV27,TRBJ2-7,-,TGTGCCAGCACCTTTAAGGTCGGCGCCTACGAGCAGTACTTC,CASTFKVGAYEQYF
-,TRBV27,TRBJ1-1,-,TGTGCCAGCAGTTTAGTGAGAGGGTCCGTTGAAGCTTTCTTT,CASSLVRGSVEAFF
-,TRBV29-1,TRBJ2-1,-,TGCAGCGTTGAAGGGCTAGCTCTAGGGAATGAGCAGTTCTTC,CSVEGLALGNEQFF
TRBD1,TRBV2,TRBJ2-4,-,TGTGCCAGCAGTGAAGACAGGACAGGGTGGAACATTCAGTACTTC,CASSEDRTGWNIQYF
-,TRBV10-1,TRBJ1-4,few,TGCGCCAGCAGTGCCAGTCGGCGGGGCGAAAAACTGTTTTTT,CASSASRRGEKLFF
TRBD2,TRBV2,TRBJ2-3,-,TGTGCCAGCAGTGAATTAGCGGGAAGAAGTACAGATACGCAGTATTTT,CASSELAGRSTDTQYF
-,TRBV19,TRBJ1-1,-,TGTGCCAGTACCCAAGCGGGGGGTCACACTGAAGCTTTCTTT,CASTQAGGHTEAFF
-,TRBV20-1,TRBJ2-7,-,TGCAGTGCTAGCGAGAAGGTCGAGCAGTACTTC,CSASEKVEQYF
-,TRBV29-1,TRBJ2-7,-,TGCAGCGTTGAGGCGGCAGACTCCTACGAGCAGTACTTC,CSVEAADSYEQYF
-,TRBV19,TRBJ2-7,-,TGTGCCAGTAGTATAGTGACGGGGGCCTACGAGCAGTACTTC,CASSIVTGAYEQYF
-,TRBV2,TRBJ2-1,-,TGTGCCAGCAGCTTCGTAAACAATGAGCAGTTCTTC,CASSFVNNEQFF
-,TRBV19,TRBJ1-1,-,TGTGCCAGTAGTATTGGGCTCGGAATGAACACTGAAGCTTTCTTT,CASSIGLGMNTEAFF
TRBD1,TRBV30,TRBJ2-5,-,TGTGCCTGGAGTGCGACAGGGAATTGGGAGACCCAGTACTTC,CAWSATGNWETQYF
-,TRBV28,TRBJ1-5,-,TGTGCCAGCAGTTTTACCGGTGATCAGCCCCAGCATTTT,CASSFTGDQPQHF
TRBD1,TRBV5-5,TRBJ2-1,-,TGTGCCAGCAGCAGGACAGGGGTAGGTGAGCAGTTCTTC,CASSRTGVGEQFF
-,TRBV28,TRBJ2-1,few,TGTGCCAGCAGTCCCGGGACTTCGGGGGAACAGTTCTTC,CASSPGTSGEQFF
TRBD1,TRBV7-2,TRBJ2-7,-,TGTGCCAGCAGCTTAGTTTCGGGACAGGGGTTTTACGAGCAGTACTTC,CASSLVSGQGFYEQYF
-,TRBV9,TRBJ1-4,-,TGTGCCAGCAGCGTAGGAGGGGGGGAGAATGAAAAACTGTTTTTT,CASSVGGGENEKLFF
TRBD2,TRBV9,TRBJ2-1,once,TGTGCCAGCAGCTCTAGCGGGAGGGCCCCGGAGGAGCAGTTCTTC,CASSSSGRAPEEQFF
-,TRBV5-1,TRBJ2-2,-,TGCGCCAGCAGCTTAGAGGGCACCGGGGAGCTGTTTTTT,CASSLEGTGELFF
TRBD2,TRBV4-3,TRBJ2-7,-,TGCGCCAGCAGCCCGGGACTAGCGGCTTACGCTCAGTACTTC,CASSPGLAAYAQYF
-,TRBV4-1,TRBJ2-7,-,TGCGCCAGCAGCCACCCAGCCTACGAGCAGTACTTC,CASSHPAYEQYF
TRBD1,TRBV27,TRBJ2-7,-,TGTGCCAGCAGTTTATCCCGGGACAGGGGGCACGAGCAGTACTTC,CASSLSRDRGHEQYF
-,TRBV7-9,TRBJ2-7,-,TGTGCCAGCAGCCAGGACGGGTACGAGCAGTACTTC,CASSQDGYEQYF
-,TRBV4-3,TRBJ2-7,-,TGCGCCAGCAGCCAAGCGTACAGGGTAGGGTACGAGCAGTACTTC,CASSQAYRVGYEQYF
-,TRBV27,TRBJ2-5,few,TGTGCCAGCAGTTTAGGCGGAATCCAAGAGACCCAGTACTTC,CASSLGGIQETQYF
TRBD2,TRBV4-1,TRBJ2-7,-,TGCGCCAGCAGCCAACGGGGACTAGCGGGAGTAGACTCCGCCTACGAGCAGTACTTC,CASSQRGLAGVDSAYEQYF
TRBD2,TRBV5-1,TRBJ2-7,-,TGCGCCAGCAGCTGGGCGGGAGGGGTAACCTACGAGCAGTACTTC,CASSWAGGVTYEQYF
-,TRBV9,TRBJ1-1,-,TGTGCCAGCAGCACCACAGGGAACACTGAAGCTTTCTTT,CASSTTGNTEAFF
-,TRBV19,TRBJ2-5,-,TGTGCCAGTAGTATAACCCTCCTTCGGCTCGAGCGGTGGGTCAAACAAGAGACCCAGTACTTC,CASSITLLRLERWVKQETQYF